Below, 27 T cell receptor beta chains from the same sample are listed, as sequenced in a study of graft-versus-host responses after intestinal transplantation. TCRdb keeps only in-frame clones here, not all; method: immunoSEQ multiplex PCR. The sample holds about 94,000 clones, about 91% seen once. These receptors' antigens are unknown. The sequencing here drew on unstimulated CD8+ T cells sorted from spleen or lymph node cells, taken before intestinal transplant. The receptors come from a human donor who received an intestinal transplant.

The chain couples TRBV9 to TRBJ2-2; 7 nucleotides align to TRBD2. V lost 0 bases and J lost 6; bases outside the gene matches: 5. The CDR3 runs to 15 residues. CDR1 is SGDLS, CDR2 YYNGEE, per germline. CDR3 amino acids: CASSVGGSLSGELFF. The CDR3 DNA reads TGTGCCAGCAGCGTAGGCGGGAGTCTTTCCGGGGAGCTGTTTTTT.

This clone came up once. This chain uses TRBV6-6 with TRBJ2-7, with no clear D. Germline V CDR1 and CDR2: MNHNY, SVGAGI (reference sequence). V lost 0 bases and J 2 bases, leaving 5 bases between the germline ends. The length of the CDR3 is 13 residues. The CDR3 sequence is CASSYSFTYEQYF. Here the CDR3 DNA reads TGTGCCAGCAGTTACTCTTTCACCTACGAGCAGTACTTC.

V and J are TRBV11-2 and TRBJ2-7, with 10 bases lining up with TRBD1. Trimming removed 5 bases from V and 3 bases from J; junction bases left unmatched: 10. The CDR3 consists of 16 residues. CDR1 is SGHAT and CDR2 is FQNNGV in the germline V gene. Written as DNA, the CDR3 is TGTGCCAGCAGCCTTAAGGGACAGGGGTTTCTCTACGAGCAGTACTTC. Encoded protein: CASSLKGQGFLYEQYF.

The rearrangement links TRBV5-6 to TRBJ2-3, with unresolved D. The germline V gene has CDR1 SGHDT and CDR2 YYEEEE. CDR3 length equals 13 residues. V gave up 0 bases and J gave up 6 bases, with 8 bases separating them. This chain's CDR3 is CASSLGGVDTQYF. The CDR3 nucleotides are TGTGCCAGCAGCTTGGGAGGTGTGGATACGCAGTATTTT. The variable domain in full, with the rest retrieved from reference TRBV5-6 and TRBJ2-3, is DAGVTQSPTHLIKTRGQQVTLRCSPKSGHDTVSWYQQALGQGPQFIFQYYEEEERQRGNFPDRFSGHQFPNYSSELNVNALLLGDSALYLCASSLGGVDTQYFGPGTRLTVL.

This clone was seen once. The DNA for the CDR3 is TGTGCCAGCAGTTACTGGGGACTAGCGGAGGACGAGCAGTACTTC. As protein: CASSYWGLAEDEQYF. This chain joins TRBV6-5 and TRBJ2-7, with TRBD2 matching over 11 bases. The germline CDR1 and CDR2 sequences are MNHEY and SVGAGI. CDR3 length equals 15 residues. The junction had 4 bases not matched to a gene; V was cut back by 1 base and J by 5 bases.

This clone was picked up one time. The chain links TRBV5-6 to TRBJ2-5; D is uncertain. The DNA matches TRBJ2-7 better at its end, which makes the J call doubtful. This CDR3 has 13 residues. The germline CDR1 and CDR2 sequences are SGHDT and YYEEEE. The DNA for the CDR3 is TGTGCCAGCAGCTTCCTGAGCTCCTACGAGCAGTACTTC. Protein sequence: CASSFLSSYEQYF.

The V gene is TRBV4-1, the J gene TRBJ1-3; possible D gene TRBD1, 5 bases. The CDR3 runs 15 residues. CDR1 and CDR2 from the germline V gene are MGHRA and YSYEKL. Trimming cost V 0 bases and J 1 base, with 7 bases left between them. In nucleotides, the CDR3 is TGCGCCAGCAGCCAAGATGGGGGGTCTGGAAACACCATATATTTT. As protein: CASSQDGGSGNTIYF.

This chain links TRBV4-1 with TRBJ2-1; 8 bases are a match to TRBD2. Germline CDR1 and CDR2: MGHRA and YSYEKL. V lost 7 bases to trimming and J lost 7 bases; unmatched junction nucleotides: 15. This CDR3 is 16 amino acids long. The CDR3 nucleotides are TGCGCCAGCACCCTGAGCGGGGGCTCCGTTGGGAATGAGCAGTTCTTC. It encodes CASTLSGGSVGNEQFF.

This clone occurred once. The chain employs TRBV19 and TRBJ2-1, with D tentatively TRBD2 (6 bases). CDR3 length: 11 residues. The ends were cut back, 4 bases at V and 8 bases at J, with 6 bases in the middle. CDR1 and CDR2 from the germline V gene are LNHDA and SQIVND (reference sequence). CDR3 sequence (DNA): TGTGCCAGTAGTACGGGAGATGAGCAGTTCTTC. Its protein is CASSTGDEQFF.

This sequence joins TRBV9 and TRBJ2-7, with 11 bases fitting TRBD2. This CDR3 is built from 15 residues. Trimming took 3 bases from V and 5 from J; bases not matched to a gene: 7. Germline V gene data show CDR1 as SGDLS and CDR2 as YYNGEE. CDR3 in DNA: TGTGCCAGCAGCGGTAGCGGGAGGGCCTTCGACGAGCAGTACTTC. This translates into CASSGSGRAFDEQYF.

This clone was detected a few times. This chain connects TRBV9 to TRBJ2-7; 9 nucleotides agree with TRBD1. Germline V gene sequence: CDR1 SGDLS, CDR2 YYNGEE. Germline trimming cut 4 bases from V and 3 bases from J; bases unmatched to any gene: 14. The CDR3 is 17 residues long. The CDR3, as DNA: TGTGCCAGCAGCAACCCTCGGGACAGGGCACATAACTACGAGCAGTACTTC. It specifies CASSNPRDRAHNYEQYF. The whole variable domain, filled in from reference TRBV9 and TRBJ2-7, reads DSGVTQTPKHLITATGQRVTLRCSPRSGDLSVYWYQQSLDQGLQFLIQYYNGEERAKGNILERFSAQQFPDLHSELNLSSLELGDSALYFCASSNPRDRAHNYEQYFGPGTRLTVT.

V usage is TRBV13 and J usage is TRBJ2-5; 10 bases map to TRBD2. Per germline, CDR1 PRHDT and CDR2 FYEKMQ (reference sequence). Unmatched junction bases numbered 6, after V lost 5 bases and J lost 0 bases. This CDR3 spans 16 amino acids. CDR3: CASSHRLAGYQETQYF. The CDR3 DNA reads TGTGCCAGCAGCCACAGACTAGCGGGTTACCAAGAGACCCAGTACTTC.

This sequence joins TRBV4-3 and TRBJ1-2; D unclear. CDR3 length equals 16 residues. V was trimmed by 0 bases and J by 7 bases, leaving 18 bases between them. The germline V gene encodes CDR1 LGHNA and CDR2 YSLEER. The CDR3 nucleotides are TGCGCCAGCAGCCAAGACAGGCCCCTTCAGTATGGTGGCTACACCTTC. Its translation: CASSQDRPLQYGGYTF.

Details on this clone: The identical CDR3 is also encoded by other nucleotide sequences in the sample. V and J are TRBV4-1 and TRBJ2-2; D gene ambiguous. The V gene lost 1 base and the J gene lost 8 bases, with 5 bases spanning the gap. CDR3 length equals 12 residues. In germline, CDR1 is MGHRA, CDR2 YSYEKL. Written as DNA, the CDR3 is TGCGCCAGCAGCCAAGCAGCGGGGGAGCTGTTTTTT. Translated: CASSQAAGELFF.

Only one count was recorded for this clone. The chain is built from TRBV2 and TRBJ2-7; 9 nucleotides match TRBD1. From germline, CDR1 is SNHLY and CDR2 FYNNEI. CDR3 size: 14 residues. V dropped 8 bases and J dropped 0; count of bases not matched to a gene: 5. The CDR3 loop is CASGATGGSYEQYF. The CDR3 DNA sequence: TGTGCCAGCGGAGCGACAGGGGGCTCCTACGAGCAGTACTTC.

This chain joins TRBV19 and TRBJ2-1, with 11 positions matching TRBD2. V shed 7 bases and J 10 bases; nucleotides not matched to a gene: 3. This CDR3 has 12 residues. Germline-derived CDR1 and CDR2 are LNHDA and SQIVND (reference sequence). CDR3: CASKTSGEEQFF. Here the CDR3 DNA reads TGTGCCAGTAAGACTAGCGGGGAAGAGCAGTTCTTC.

This chain joins TRBV5-1 and TRBJ2-3, with D maybe TRBD2 (6 bases). The germline V gene has CDR1 SGHRS and CDR2 YFSETQ. Trimming pared 0 bases from V and 2 bases from J, leaving 16 bases between. The CDR3 length is 17 residues. The CDR3, as DNA: TGCGCCAGCAGCTTGGACCCCTCCGGGGGTAACACAGATACGCAGTATTTT. This translates into CASSLDPSGGNTDTQYF.

This rearrangement joins TRBV19 to TRBJ2-1; D is possibly TRBD2 (5 bases). The CDR3 has 13 amino acids. CDR1 and CDR2 (germline): LNHDA, SQIVND (reference sequence). V was pared by 5 bases and J by 7 bases, with 12 bases between. The CDR3 here is CASSADGVNEQFF. The CDR3 DNA reads as TGTGCCAGTAGTGCCGACGGGGTTAATGAGCAGTTCTTC.

The genes are TRBV15 and TRBJ2-7; D is perhaps TRBD1 (5 bases). Trimming removed 5 bases from V and 0 bases from J, with 11 bases in between. This CDR3 is 14 amino acids long. Per germline, CDR1 LNHNV and CDR2 YYDKDF (reference sequence). The CDR3 DNA follows: TGTGCCACCAGCGCCAGGGAAAGCTCCTACGAGCAGTACTTC. This gives the protein CATSARESSYEQYF.

The gene calls are TRBV5-1 and TRBJ1-1; unclear D gene. Germline V CDR1 and CDR2: SGHRS, YFSETQ. V was trimmed by 1 base and J by 0 bases, leaving 7 bases between them. The CDR3 has 14 amino acids. CDR3 DNA: TGCGCCAGCAGCTTGCGGAGCATGAACACTGAAGCTTTCTTT. It translates to CASSLRSMNTEAFF.

As DNA, the CDR3 is TGTGCCAGTAGGGCGGCTAGCGGTTTGACGCAGTATTTT. Translating gives CASRAASGLTQYF. The chain recombines TRBV19 with TRBJ2-3; 7 bases agree with TRBD2. The CDR3 spans 13 residues. CDR1 LNHDA and CDR2 SQIVND come from the germline V gene (reference sequence). The V gene end was trimmed by 6 bases and the J gene end by 9 bases; junction bases not matched to a gene: 9. The full variable domain, with the rest looked up from reference TRBV19 and TRBJ2-3, is DGGITQSPKYLFRKEGQNVTLSCEQNLNHDAMYWYRQDPGQGLRLIYYSQIVNDFQKGDIAEGYSVSREKKESFPLTVTSAQKNPTAFYLCASRAASGLTQYFGPGTRLTVL.

The count of this clone is one. The V and J genes are TRBV5-3 and TRBJ2-5; the match to TRBD1 covers 8 bases. TRBV5-3 is annotated as an ORF whose role is uncertain. The J segment lost 1 base and the V segment lost 4 bases, leaving 9 bases of the junction unmatched. The CDR3 covers 16 residues. CDR3 sequence: CARSRDRGTPQETQYF. The DNA of the CDR3 is TGTGCCAGAAGCCGCGACAGGGGAACCCCCCAAGAGACCCAGTACTTC.

The chain recombines TRBV7-9 with TRBJ2-2; possible D gene TRBD2, 5 bases. The CDR3 is 13 amino acids. CDR1 SEHNR and CDR2 FQNEAQ come from the germline V gene (reference sequence). Trimming removed 5 bases at V and 6 bases at J, with 10 bases between. CDR3 amino acids: CASSPVGAGELFF. Written as DNA, the CDR3 is TGTGCCAGCAGCCCTGTCGGGGCCGGGGAGCTGTTTTTT.

This sequence joins TRBV27 and TRBJ2-1; no clear D gene. The CDR3 covers 15 residues. V lost 5 bases and J 6 bases, leaving 17 bases between the germline ends. CDR1 and CDR2 (germline): MNHEY, SMNVEV (reference sequence). The CDR3 sequence: CASSPTPILSNEQFF. CDR3 bases: TGTGCCAGCAGTCCGACTCCCATACTAAGCAATGAGCAGTTCTTC.

The gene calls are TRBV11-2 and TRBJ2-7, with 10 bases matching TRBD2. CDR1 is SGHAT and CDR2 is FQNNGV in the germline V gene. CDR3 size: 16 residues. Germline trimming cut 1 base from V and 9 bases from J; bases unmatched to any gene: 12. This CDR3 reads CASSLVVAGGLYGQYF. CDR3 bases: TGTGCCAGCAGCTTAGTCGTAGCGGGAGGACTGTATGGGCAGTACTTC.

This chain connects TRBV5-8 to TRBJ1-1; D is uncertain. The length of the CDR3 is 15 residues. Trimming pared 4 bases from V and 1 base from J, leaving 14 bases between. Per the germline V gene, CDR1 is SGHTS and CDR2 is YDEGEE. DNA for the CDR3: TGTGCCAGCAGCATACCTGGACGGGGGAACACTGAAGCTTTCTTT. Translating gives CASSIPGRGNTEAFF.

The chain carries TRBV5-4 and TRBJ2-5; the D gene is possibly TRBD1 (6 bases). The CDR3 consists of 16 residues. Germline values: CDR1 SGHNT, CDR2 YYREEE (reference sequence). Deletions cut 3 bases from V and 4 bases from J, with 19 bases between. The CDR3 bases are TGTGCCAGCAGCTCGGGCAGGGGCCTGACCGTAGAGACCCAGTACTTC. Translation gives CASSSGRGLTVETQYF. Based on the CDR3 plus reference TRBV5-4 and TRBJ2-5, the full variable domain is ETGVTQSPTHLIKTRGQQVTLRCSSQSGHNTVSWYQQALGQGPQFIFQYYREEENGRGNFPPRFSGLQFPNYSSELNVNALELDDSALYLCASSSGRGLTVETQYFGPGTRLLVL.